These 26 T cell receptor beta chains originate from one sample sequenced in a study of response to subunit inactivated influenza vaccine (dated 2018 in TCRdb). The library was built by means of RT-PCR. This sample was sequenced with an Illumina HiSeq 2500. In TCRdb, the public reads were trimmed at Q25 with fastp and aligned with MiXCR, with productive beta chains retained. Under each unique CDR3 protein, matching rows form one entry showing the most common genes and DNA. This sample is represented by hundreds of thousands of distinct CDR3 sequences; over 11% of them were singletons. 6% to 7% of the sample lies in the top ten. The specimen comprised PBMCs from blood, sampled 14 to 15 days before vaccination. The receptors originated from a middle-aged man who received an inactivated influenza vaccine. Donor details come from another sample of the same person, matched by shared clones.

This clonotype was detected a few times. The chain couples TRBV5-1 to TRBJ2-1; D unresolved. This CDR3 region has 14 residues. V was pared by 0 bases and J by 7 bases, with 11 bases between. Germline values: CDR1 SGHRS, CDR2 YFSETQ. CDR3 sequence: CASSLGSVGNEQFF. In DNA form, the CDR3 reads TGCGCCAGCAGCTTGGGTTCGGTGGGTAATGAGCAGTTCTTC. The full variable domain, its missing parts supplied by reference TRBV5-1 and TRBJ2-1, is KAGVTQTPRYLIKTRGQQVTLSCSPISGHRSVSWYQQTPGQGLQFLFEYFSETQRNKGNFPGRFSGRQFSNSRSEMNVSTLELGDSALYLCASSLGSVGNEQFFGPGTRLTVL.

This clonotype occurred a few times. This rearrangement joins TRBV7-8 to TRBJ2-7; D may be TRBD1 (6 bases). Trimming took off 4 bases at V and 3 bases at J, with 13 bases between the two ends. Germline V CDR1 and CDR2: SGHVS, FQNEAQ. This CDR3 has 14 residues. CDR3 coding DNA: TGTGCCAGCAGCTCCGACAGGACCCTCTACGAGCAGTACTTC. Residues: CASSSDRTLYEQYF.

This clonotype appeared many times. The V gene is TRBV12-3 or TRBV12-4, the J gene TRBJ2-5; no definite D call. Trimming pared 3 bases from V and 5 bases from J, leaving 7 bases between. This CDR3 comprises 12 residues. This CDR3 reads CASSFSPETQYF. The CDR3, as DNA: TGTGCCAGCAGTTTCAGTCCGGAGACCCAGTACTTC.

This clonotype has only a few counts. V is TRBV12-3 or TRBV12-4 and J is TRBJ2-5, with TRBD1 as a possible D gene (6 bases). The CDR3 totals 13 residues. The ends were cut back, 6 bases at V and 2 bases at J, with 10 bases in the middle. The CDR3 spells CASRGQEQETQYF. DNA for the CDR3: TGTGCCAGCAGGGGACAAGAGCAAGAGACCCAGTACTTC.

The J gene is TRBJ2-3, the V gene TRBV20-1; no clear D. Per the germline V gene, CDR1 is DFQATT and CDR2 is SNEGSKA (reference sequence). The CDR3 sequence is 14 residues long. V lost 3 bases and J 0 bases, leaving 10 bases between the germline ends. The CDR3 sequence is CSASRTSSTDTQYF. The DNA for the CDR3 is TGCAGTGCTAGTAGAACCTCTAGCACAGATACGCAGTATTTT.

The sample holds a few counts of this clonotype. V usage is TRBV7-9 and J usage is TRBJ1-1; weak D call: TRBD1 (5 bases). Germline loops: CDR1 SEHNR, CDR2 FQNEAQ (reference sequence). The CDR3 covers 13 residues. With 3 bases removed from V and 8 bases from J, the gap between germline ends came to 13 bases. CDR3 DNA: TGTGCCAGCAGCTTGCCGGGACTAGGAGAAGCTTTCTTT. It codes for CASSLPGLGEAFF.

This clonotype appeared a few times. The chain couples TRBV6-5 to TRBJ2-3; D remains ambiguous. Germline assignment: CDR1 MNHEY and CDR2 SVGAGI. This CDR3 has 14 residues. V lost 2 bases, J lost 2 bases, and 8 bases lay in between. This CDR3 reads CASSYPSNTDTQYF. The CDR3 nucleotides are TGTGCCAGCAGTTACCCATCTAACACAGATACGCAGTATTTT.

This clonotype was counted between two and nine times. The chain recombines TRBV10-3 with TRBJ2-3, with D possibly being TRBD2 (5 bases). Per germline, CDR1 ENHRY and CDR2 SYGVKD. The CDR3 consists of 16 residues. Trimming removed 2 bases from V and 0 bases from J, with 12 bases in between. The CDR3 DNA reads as TGTGCCATCAGTGAGGTAGGCGAGGGAAGCACAGATACGCAGTATTTT. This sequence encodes CAISEVGEGSTDTQYF.

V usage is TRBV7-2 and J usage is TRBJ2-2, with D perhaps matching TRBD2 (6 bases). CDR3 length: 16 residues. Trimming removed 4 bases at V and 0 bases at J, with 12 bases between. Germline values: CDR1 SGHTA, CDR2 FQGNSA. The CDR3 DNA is TGTGCCAGCAGCTGGGAGGCGGGGACGAACACCGGGGAGCTGTTTTTT. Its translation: CASSWEAGTNTGELFF.

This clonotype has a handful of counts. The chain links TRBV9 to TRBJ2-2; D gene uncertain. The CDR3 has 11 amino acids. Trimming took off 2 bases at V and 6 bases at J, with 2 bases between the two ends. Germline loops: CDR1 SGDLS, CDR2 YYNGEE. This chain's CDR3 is CASSVSGELFF. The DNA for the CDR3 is TGTGCCAGCAGCGTTTCCGGGGAGCTGTTTTTT.

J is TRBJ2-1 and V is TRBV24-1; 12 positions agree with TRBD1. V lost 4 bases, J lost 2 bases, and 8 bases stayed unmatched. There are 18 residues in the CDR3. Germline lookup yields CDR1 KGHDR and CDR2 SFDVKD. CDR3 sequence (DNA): TGTGCCACCAGTGACCCGAAGGGGACAGGGGGCACCTACAATGAGCAGTTCTTC. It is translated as CATSDPKGTGGTYNEQFF.

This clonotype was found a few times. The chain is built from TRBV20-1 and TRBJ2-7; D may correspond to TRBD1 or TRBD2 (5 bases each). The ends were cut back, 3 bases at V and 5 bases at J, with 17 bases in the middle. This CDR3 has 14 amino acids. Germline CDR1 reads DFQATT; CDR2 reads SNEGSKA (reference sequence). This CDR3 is CSASRMGVSNEQYF. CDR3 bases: TGCAGTGCTAGCCGCATGGGGGTCAGCAACGAGCAGTACTTC.

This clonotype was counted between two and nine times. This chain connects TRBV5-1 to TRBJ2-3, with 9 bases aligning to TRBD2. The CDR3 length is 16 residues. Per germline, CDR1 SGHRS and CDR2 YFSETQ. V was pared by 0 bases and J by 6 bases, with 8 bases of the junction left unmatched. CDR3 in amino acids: CASSLVAAGGGDTQYF. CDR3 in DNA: TGCGCCAGCAGCTTGGTCGCAGCGGGGGGTGGGGATACGCAGTATTTT.

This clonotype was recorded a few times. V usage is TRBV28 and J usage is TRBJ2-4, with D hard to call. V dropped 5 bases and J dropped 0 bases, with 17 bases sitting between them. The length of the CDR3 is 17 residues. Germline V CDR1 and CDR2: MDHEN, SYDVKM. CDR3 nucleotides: TGTGCCAGCAGTCCTCTTATGGGCGAGGTAGCCAAAAACATTCAGTACTTC. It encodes CASSPLMGEVAKNIQYF. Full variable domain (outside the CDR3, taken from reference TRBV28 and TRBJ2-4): DVKVTQSSRYLVKRTGEKVFLECVQDMDHENMFWYRQDPGLGLRLIYFSYDVKMKEKGDIPEGYSVSREKKERFSLILESASTNQTSMYLCASSPLMGEVAKNIQYFGAGTRLSVL.

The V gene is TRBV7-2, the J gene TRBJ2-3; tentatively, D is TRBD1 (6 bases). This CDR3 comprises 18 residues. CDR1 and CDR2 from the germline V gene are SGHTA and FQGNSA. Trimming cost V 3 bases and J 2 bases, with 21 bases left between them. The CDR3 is CASSFAQMGHGPTDTQYF. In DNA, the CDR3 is TGTGCCAGCAGCTTTGCACAAATGGGACACGGACCCACAGATACGCAGTATTTT.

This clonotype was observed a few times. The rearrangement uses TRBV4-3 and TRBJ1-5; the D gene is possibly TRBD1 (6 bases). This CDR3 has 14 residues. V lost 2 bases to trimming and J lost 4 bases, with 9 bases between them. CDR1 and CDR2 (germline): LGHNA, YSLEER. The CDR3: CASSQTGPNQPQHF. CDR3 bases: TGCGCCAGCAGCCAAACAGGGCCGAATCAGCCCCAGCATTTT.

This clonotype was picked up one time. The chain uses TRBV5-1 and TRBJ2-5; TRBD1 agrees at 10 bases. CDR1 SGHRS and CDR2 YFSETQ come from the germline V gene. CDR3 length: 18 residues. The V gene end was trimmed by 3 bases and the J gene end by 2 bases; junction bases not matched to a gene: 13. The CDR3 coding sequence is TGCGCCAGCAGCTCGCCGGGACAGGGGTCGACCTTTCAAGAGACCCAGTACTTC. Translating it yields CASSSPGQGSTFQETQYF. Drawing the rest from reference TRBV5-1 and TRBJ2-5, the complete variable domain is KAGVTQTPRYLIKTRGQQVTLSCSPISGHRSVSWYQQTPGQGLQFLFEYFSETQRNKGNFPGRFSGRQFSNSRSEMNVSTLELGDSALYLCASSSPGQGSTFQETQYFGPGTRLLVL.

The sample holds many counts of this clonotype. The CDR3 reads CASSVAGNTGELFF. CDR3 in DNA: TGTGCCAGCAGCGTAGCGGGAAACACCGGGGAGCTGTTTTTT. The chain employs TRBV9 and TRBJ2-2, with D possibly matching TRBD2 (5 bases). Germline V gives CDR1 SGDLS, CDR2 YYNGEE. The germline V and J ends were trimmed by 0 bases and 2 bases, with 5 bases remaining between them. This CDR3 comprises 14 residues. Looking up the rest from reference TRBV9 and TRBJ2-2 gives the full variable domain: DSGVTQTPKHLITATGQRVTLRCSPRSGDLSVYWYQQSLDQGLQFLIQYYNGEERAKGNILERFSAQQFPDLHSELNLSSLELGDSALYFCASSVAGNTGELFFGEGSRLTVL.

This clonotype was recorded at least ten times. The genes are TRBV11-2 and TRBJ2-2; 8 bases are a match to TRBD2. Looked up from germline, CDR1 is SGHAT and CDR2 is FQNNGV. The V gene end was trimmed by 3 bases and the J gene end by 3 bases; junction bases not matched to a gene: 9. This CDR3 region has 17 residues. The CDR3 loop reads CASSFAPPGRDTGELFF. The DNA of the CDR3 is TGTGCCAGCAGCTTTGCTCCACCCGGGAGGGACACCGGGGAGCTGTTTTTT.

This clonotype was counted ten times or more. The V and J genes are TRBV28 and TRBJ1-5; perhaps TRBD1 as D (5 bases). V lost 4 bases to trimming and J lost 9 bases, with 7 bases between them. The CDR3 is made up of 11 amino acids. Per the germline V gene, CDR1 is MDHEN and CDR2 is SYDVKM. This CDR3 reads CASSSTGPQHF. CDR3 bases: TGTGCCAGCAGTTCTACAGGGCCCCAGCATTTT.

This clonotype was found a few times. The CDR3, as DNA: TGTGCCAGCAGCCAAGAACTTCCGAACACTGAAGCTTTCTTT. It translates to CASSQELPNTEAFF. This chain connects TRBV3-1 to TRBJ1-1; D is undetermined. The germline CDR1 and CDR2 sequences are LGHDT and YNNKEL (reference sequence). V lost 0 bases and J 1 base, leaving 6 bases between the germline ends. This CDR3 region has 14 residues.

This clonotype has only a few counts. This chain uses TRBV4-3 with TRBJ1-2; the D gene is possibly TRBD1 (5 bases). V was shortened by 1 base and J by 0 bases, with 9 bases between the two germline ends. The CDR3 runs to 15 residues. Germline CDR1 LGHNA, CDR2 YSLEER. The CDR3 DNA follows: TGCGCCAGCAGCCAAGCCTCGGGGGCTAACTATGGCTACACCTTC. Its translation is CASSQASGANYGYTF.

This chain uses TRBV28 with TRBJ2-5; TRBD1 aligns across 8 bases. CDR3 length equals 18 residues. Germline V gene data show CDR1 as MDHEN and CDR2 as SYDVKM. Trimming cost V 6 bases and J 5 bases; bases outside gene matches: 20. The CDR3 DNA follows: TGTGCCAGCAGCAATAGGGCATCATCTCTGAGACAGGGGGAGACCCAGTACTTC. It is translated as CASSNRASSLRQGETQYF. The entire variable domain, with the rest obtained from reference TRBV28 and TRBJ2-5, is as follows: DVKVTQSSRYLVKRTGEKVFLECVQDMDHENMFWYRQDPGLGLRLIYFSYDVKMKEKGDIPEGYSVSREKKERFSLILESASTNQTSMYLCASSNRASSLRQGETQYFGPGTRLLVL.

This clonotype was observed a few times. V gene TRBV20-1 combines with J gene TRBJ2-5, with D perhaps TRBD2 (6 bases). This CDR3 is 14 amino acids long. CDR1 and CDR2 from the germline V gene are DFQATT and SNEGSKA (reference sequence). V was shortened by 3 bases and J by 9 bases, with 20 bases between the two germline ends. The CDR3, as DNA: TGCAGTGCTAGGGACGGGAGAAACCGAAGTGCCCAGTACTTC. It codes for CSARDGRNRSAQYF.

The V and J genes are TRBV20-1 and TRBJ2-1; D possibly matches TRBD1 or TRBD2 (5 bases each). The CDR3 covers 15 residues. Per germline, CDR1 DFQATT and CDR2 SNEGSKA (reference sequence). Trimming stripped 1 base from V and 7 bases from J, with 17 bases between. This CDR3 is CSARGGSIWGNEQFF. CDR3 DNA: TGCAGTGCTAGAGGGGGCAGTATCTGGGGGAATGAGCAGTTCTTC.

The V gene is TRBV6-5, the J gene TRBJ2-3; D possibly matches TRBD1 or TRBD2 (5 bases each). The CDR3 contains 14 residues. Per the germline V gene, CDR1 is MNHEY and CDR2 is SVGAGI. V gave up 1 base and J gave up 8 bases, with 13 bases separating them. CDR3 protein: CASSYYRGAGTQYF. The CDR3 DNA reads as TGTGCCAGCAGTTACTACCGGGGCGCGGGTACGCAGTATTTT.